This T cell receptor (beta chain) was identified during a study of cytomegalovirus exposure and HLA in healthy donors. Study results and caveats: Later analysis indicated greater clonal expansion among HLA-associated TCR beta chains than among equally common other chains. The classifier, whose performance was assessed in both the original and validation cohorts, reportedly diagnosed cytomegalovirus status with high specificity and sensitivity. Later work associated roughly 17,000 TCR beta sequences with HLA alleles at 0.05 false discovery rate. Earlier analysis yielded a pattern in which most TCR beta V segments were productive about 90% or about 30% of the time.

The PCR had 60 Vbeta and 13 Jbeta primers. Clones were sequenced by immunoSEQ multiplex PCR, and TCRdb holds only the in-frame ones, with some missing. The table includes 150,000 to 200,000 clones, about an eighth detected once. V shed 6 bases and J 7 bases; nucleotides not matched to a gene: 4. Germline values: CDR1 ENHRY, CDR2 SYGVKD. The CDR3 is 14 amino acids. In the case of this clone: Its matching antigen is unknown. Different DNA sequences within this sample yield the same CDR3.

The source material was PBMCs. The chain is built from TRBV10-3 and TRBJ1-6; 9 bases agree with TRBD1. The origin of this receptor is a man aged 50 to 59 in good health and CMV-seropositive. The CDR3 sequence: CAIRGDRENSPLHF. CDR3 DNA: TGTGCCATCAGGGGGGACAGGGAAAATTCACCCCTCCACTTT.